The 21 T cell receptor beta chains below were found in one sample sequenced in a study of shared clonotypes between healthy human individuals. Profiled with immunoSEQ multiplex PCR; TCRdb holds only in-frame clones, not every one. The repertoire holds approximately 2,200,000 clones, with about 93% as singletons. Naive CD8 populations comprised CD45RO-negative cells positively selected for CCR7, excluding terminally differentiated effector memory CD45RA+ cells. Sequenced: naive CD8+ T cells from PBMCs. The receptors were gathered from a man aged 18 to 35 in good health. Some clones in this sample may be carry-over from other donors' samples.

V usage is TRBV29-1 and J usage is TRBJ2-7, with TRBD2 identical over 15 bases. Germline V gives CDR1 SQVTM, CDR2 ANQGSEA. This CDR3 spans 17 amino acids. V dropped 0 bases and J dropped 5; count of bases not matched to a gene: 8. The CDR3 nucleotides are TGCAGCGTTGAAGAGGGGACTAGCGGGAGGATCCGCCACGAGCAGTACTTC. It encodes CSVEEGTSGRIRHEQYF.

J is TRBJ1-1 and V is TRBV6-5; TRBD1 agrees at 7 bases. V trimming: 2 bases; J trimming: 3 bases; junction bases outside the gene matches: 3. The germline V gene encodes CDR1 MNHEY and CDR2 SVGAGI. CDR3 length: 14 residues. The CDR3 DNA sequence: TGTGCCAGCAGTTACCAAGGGACAGACACTGAAGCTTTCTTT. It yields the protein CASSYQGTDTEAFF.

The rearrangement links TRBV11-2 to TRBJ2-7; 9 nucleotides agree with TRBD1. There are 15 residues in the CDR3. Germline assignment: CDR1 SGHAT and CDR2 FQNNGV. Unmatched junction bases numbered 10, after V lost 5 bases and J lost 5 bases. Here the CDR3 DNA reads TGTGCCAGCAGCACGGGACAGGGAAAATTTAACGAGCAGTACTTC. Its protein product is CASSTGQGKFNEQYF.

The rearrangement joins TRBV7-2 to TRBJ1-2, with 11 bases lining up with TRBD1. Looked up from germline, CDR1 is SGHTA and CDR2 is FQGNSA. The V gene end was trimmed by 0 bases and the J gene end by 3 bases; junction bases not matched to a gene: 9. The CDR3 sequence is 18 residues long. The CDR3 here is CASSLALSGTGGDYGYTF. For the CDR3, the DNA is TGTGCCAGCAGCTTAGCGCTAAGTGGGACAGGGGGGGACTATGGCTACACCTTC.

This chain joins TRBV2 and TRBJ2-5; D is possibly TRBD2 (6 bases). The V end lost 7 bases, the J end lost 2 bases, and 11 bases lay between the germline ends. This CDR3 contains 13 residues. The germline V gene encodes CDR1 SNHLY and CDR2 FYNNEI. CDR3 sequence (DNA): TGTGCCAGCACGGAGCGGGCACAAGAGACCCAGTACTTC. This translates into CASTERAQETQYF.

J is TRBJ1-2 and V is TRBV7-9; D not certain. This CDR3 spans 13 amino acids. Germline V gene data show CDR1 as SEHNR and CDR2 as FQNEAQ (reference sequence). Trimming cost V 5 bases and J 2 bases, with 9 bases left between them. For the CDR3, the DNA is TGTGCCAGCAGCCCCCCCGAAAACTATGGCTACACCTTC. Protein sequence: CASSPPENYGYTF.

The genes are TRBV19 and TRBJ2-2; 7 nucleotides match TRBD1. This CDR3 region has 18 residues. Losses at the gene ends were 5 bases for V and 2 bases for J; bases not matched to a gene: 14. Germline V CDR1 and CDR2: LNHDA, SQIVND (reference sequence). CDR3 region: CASSDRVTGYANTGELFF. CDR3 DNA sequence: TGTGCCAGTAGTGACCGCGTGACAGGGTATGCTAACACCGGGGAGCTGTTTTTT.

The chain has TRBV2 and TRBJ2-1; no definite D call. Germline V CDR1 and CDR2: SNHLY, FYNNEI. The CDR3 spans 11 residues. V lost 5 bases and J lost 9, with 8 bases in between. The CDR3 reads CASSYIGEQFF. DNA of the CDR3: TGTGCCAGCAGTTATATCGGTGAGCAGTTCTTC.

This sequence joins TRBV28 and TRBJ2-7, with 7 bases lining up with TRBD2. Trimming removed 5 bases from V and 0 bases from J; junction bases left unmatched: 10. The germline V gene has CDR1 MDHEN and CDR2 SYDVKM. This CDR3 region has 16 residues. Here the CDR3 DNA reads TGTGCCAGCAGTCCAATTTTCCGGGACTACTCCTACGAGCAGTACTTC. This codes for CASSPIFRDYSYEQYF.

The chain employs TRBV7-8 and TRBJ2-7; D remains unclear. The CDR3 totals 14 residues. Germline V gene sequence: CDR1 SGHVS, CDR2 FQNEAQ. Trimming took off 4 bases at V and 5 bases at J, with 15 bases between the two ends. CDR3 residues: CASSSRVDQNEQYF. DNA of the CDR3: TGTGCCAGCAGCTCACGGGTGGATCAGAACGAGCAGTACTTC.

Regarding this clone: This CDR3 is also generated by other DNA sequences in the sample. CDR3 DNA: TGTGCCAGCAGTGAAACGGCCGACTCCTACAATGAGCAGTTCTTC. Translated, it gives CASSETADSYNEQFF. V gene TRBV2 combines with J gene TRBJ2-1; D gene uncertain. V was shortened by 2 bases and J by 0 bases, with 8 bases between the two germline ends. Germline assignment: CDR1 SNHLY and CDR2 FYNNEI. This CDR3 contains 15 residues.

V usage is TRBV27 and J usage is TRBJ2-1; the match to TRBD2 covers 10 bases. Trimming cost V 3 bases and J 7 bases; bases outside gene matches: 9. This CDR3 has 16 residues. Germline loops: CDR1 MNHEY, CDR2 SMNVEV (reference sequence). CDR3 in amino acids: CASSFLPSGRRNEQFF. The DNA for the CDR3 is TGTGCCAGCAGTTTTCTCCCTAGCGGGAGACGGAATGAGCAGTTCTTC.

The V call is TRBV7-8, the J call TRBJ2-2; D gene ambiguous. Germline assignment: CDR1 SGHVS and CDR2 FQNEAQ. CDR3 length: 14 amino acids. Trimming took off 1 base at V and 7 bases at J, with 10 bases between the two ends. The CDR3 sequence is CASSLVLTGGELFF. In DNA, the CDR3 is TGTGCCAGCAGCTTAGTTCTAACCGGCGGGGAGCTGTTTTTT. The full variable domain, its missing parts supplied by reference TRBV7-8 and TRBJ2-2, is GAGVSQSPRYKVAKRGQDVALRCDPISGHVSLFWYQQALGQGPEFLTYFQNEAQLDKSGLPSDRFFAERPEGSVSTLKIQRTQQEDSAVYLCASSLVLTGGELFFGEGSRLTVL.

The chain is built from TRBV29-1 and TRBJ2-7; 9 bases fit TRBD2. This CDR3 spans 15 amino acids. CDR1 is SQVTM and CDR2 is ANQGSEA in the germline V gene. V shed 7 bases, J shed 2 bases, and the junction held 12 bases outside the gene matches. CDR3 coding DNA: TGCAGCGCCCAGGGGGTTGGCGGGAGGGCCTACGAGCAGTACTTC. Translating it yields CSAQGVGGRAYEQYF.

The chain combines TRBV4-1 with TRBJ2-7; D is undetermined. This CDR3 comprises 14 residues. Trimming cost V 1 base and J 2 bases, with 9 bases left between them. Germline V gives CDR1 MGHRA, CDR2 YSYEKL. CDR3 residues: CASSQVLGAYEQYF. CDR3 DNA sequence: TGCGCCAGCAGCCAAGTGCTTGGCGCCTACGAGCAGTACTTC.

The CDR3 region has the DNA TGTGCCATGGGGACAGAAGTAACCTACGAGCAGTACTTC. It translates to CAMGTEVTYEQYF. The J gene is TRBJ2-7, the V gene TRBV10-3, with 7 bases identical to TRBD1. There are 13 residues in the CDR3. V lost 9 bases, J lost 2 bases, and 7 bases stayed unmatched. Germline V lookup: CDR1 ENHRY, CDR2 SYGVKD.

This chain joins TRBV10-2 and TRBJ2-1; D possibly corresponds to TRBD2 (5 bases). Per the germline V gene, CDR1 is WSHSY and CDR2 is SAAADI. Trimming pared 6 bases from V and 9 bases from J, leaving 21 bases between. CDR3 length: 15 residues. The CDR3, as DNA: TGCGCCAGCAGCGAGGGATCAGGACGGATGGTTGAGCAGTTCTTC. Its translation is CASSEGSGRMVEQFF.

The chain uses TRBV28 and TRBJ1-2, with D maybe TRBD1 (6 bases). Trimming took 5 bases from V and 6 from J, leaving 13 bases between them. This CDR3 has 13 residues. Germline CDR1 MDHEN, CDR2 SYDVKM. CDR3: CASSPRTVHGYTF. Written as DNA, the CDR3 is TGTGCCAGCAGTCCTCGGACAGTTCATGGCTACACCTTC.

The chain combines TRBV7-3 with TRBJ2-2, with a tentative D call TRBD1 (6 bases). CDR3 length: 15 residues. Germline-derived CDR1 and CDR2 are SGHTA and FQGTGA. V was cut by 0 bases and J by 5 bases, with 10 bases left in between. Written as DNA, the CDR3 is TGTGCCAGCAGCTTAACACCAGGGGCAACCGGGGAGCTGTTTTTT. This sequence encodes CASSLTPGATGELFF.

In the case of this clone: The sample carries other DNA sequences with the same CDR3. This chain uses TRBV5-4 with TRBJ2-7; tentative D call: TRBD1 (5 bases). The germline V and J ends were trimmed by 4 bases and 2 bases, with 7 bases remaining between them. Per the germline V gene, CDR1 is SGHNT and CDR2 is YYREEE (reference sequence). The CDR3 runs to 12 residues. The CDR3 reads CASSRGTYEQYF. The CDR3 region has the DNA TGTGCCAGCAGCAGGGGCACCTACGAGCAGTACTTC. Together with reference TRBV5-4 and TRBJ2-7, the CDR3 gives the full variable domain: ETGVTQSPTHLIKTRGQQVTLRCSSQSGHNTVSWYQQALGQGPQFIFQYYREEENGRGNFPPRFSGLQFPNYSSELNVNALELDDSALYLCASSRGTYEQYFGPGTRLTVT.

With respect to this clone: The sample contains more than one DNA sequence encoding this CDR3. The V and J genes are TRBV27 and TRBJ2-1, with TRBD2 identical over 10 bases. This CDR3 is 14 amino acids long. V lost 5 bases and J lost 2; bases outside the gene matches: 0. CDR1 is MNHEY, CDR2 SMNVEV, per germline (reference sequence). Written as DNA, the CDR3 is TGTGCCAGCAGTCTAGCGGGAGCCTACAATGAGCAGTTCTTC. Translating gives CASSLAGAYNEQFF.